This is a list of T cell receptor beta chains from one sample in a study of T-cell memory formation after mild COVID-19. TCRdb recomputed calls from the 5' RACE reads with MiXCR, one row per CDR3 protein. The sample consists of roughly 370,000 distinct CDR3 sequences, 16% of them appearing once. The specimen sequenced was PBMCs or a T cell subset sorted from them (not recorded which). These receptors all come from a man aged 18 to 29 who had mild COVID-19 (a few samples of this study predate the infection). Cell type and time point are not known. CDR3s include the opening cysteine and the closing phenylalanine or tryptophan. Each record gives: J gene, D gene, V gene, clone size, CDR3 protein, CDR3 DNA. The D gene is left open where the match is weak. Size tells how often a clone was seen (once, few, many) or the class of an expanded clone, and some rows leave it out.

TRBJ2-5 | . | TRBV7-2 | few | CASSLSQTQETQYF | TGTGCCAGCAGCTTGTCACAGACGCAAGAGACCCAGTACTTC
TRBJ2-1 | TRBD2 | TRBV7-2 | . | CASSLTGLAGLNEQFF | TGTGCCAGCAGCTTGACGGGACTAGCGGGTCTCAATGAGCAGTTCTTC
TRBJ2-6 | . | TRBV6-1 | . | CASSEYRVANVLTF | TGTGCCAGCAGTGAATACAGGGTGGCCAACGTCCTGACTTTC
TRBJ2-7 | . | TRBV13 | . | CASSFQGPYYEQYF | TGTGCCAGCAGCTTTCAGGGCCCCTACTACGAGCAGTACTTC
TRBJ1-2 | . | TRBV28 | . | CASTTPAEANYGYTF | TGTGCCAGCACCACGCCCGCTGAAGCTAACTATGGCTACACCTTC
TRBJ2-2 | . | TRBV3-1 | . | CASSPLGGELFF | TGTGCCAGCAGTCCCTTGGGCGGGGAGCTGTTTTTT
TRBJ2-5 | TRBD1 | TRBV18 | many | CASSPDRGPHGTQYF | TGTGCCAGCTCACCGGACAGGGGGCCGCATGGGACCCAGTACTTC
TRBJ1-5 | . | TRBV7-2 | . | CASSKDLYQPQHF | TGTGCCAGCAGCAAGGACCTTTATCAGCCCCAGCATTTT
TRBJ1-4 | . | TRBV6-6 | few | CASRATGDEKLFF | TGTGCCAGCAGGGCGACAGGAGATGAAAAACTGTTTTTT
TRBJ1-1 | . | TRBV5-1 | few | CASSSTEYTEAFF | TGCGCCAGCAGCTCCACGGAATACACTGAAGCTTTCTTT
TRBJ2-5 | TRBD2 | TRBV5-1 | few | CASSLTLAGRSETQYF | TGCGCCAGCAGCTTGACCCTAGCGGGGAGGTCGGAGACCCAGTACTTC
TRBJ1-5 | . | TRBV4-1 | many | CASSERHVSNQPQHF | TGCGCCAGCAGCGAGCGACACGTTAGCAATCAGCCCCAGCATTTT
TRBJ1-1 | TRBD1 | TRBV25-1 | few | CASSEYGRTGLTEAFF | TGTGCCAGCAGTGAATACGGGAGGACAGGGTTAACTGAAGCTTTCTTT
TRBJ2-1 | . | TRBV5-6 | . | CASRKQGLKNEQFF | TGTGCCAGCAGGAAACAGGGTCTTAAAAATGAGCAGTTCTTC
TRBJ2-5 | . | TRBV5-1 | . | CASSLDGFQETQYF | TGCGCCAGCAGCTTGGACGGTTTCCAAGAGACCCAGTACTTC
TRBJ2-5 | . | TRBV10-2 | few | CASSESGSYGTQYF | TGCGCCAGCAGTGAGTCGGGTTCGTATGGGACCCAGTACTTC
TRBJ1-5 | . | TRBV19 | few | CASSPGGERNQPQHF | TGTGCCAGTAGTCCCGGGGGGGAGAGGAATCAGCCCCAGCATTTT
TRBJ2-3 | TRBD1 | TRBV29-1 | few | CSASDRGQADTQYF | TGCAGCGCCAGTGACAGGGGGCAGGCTGATACGCAGTATTTT
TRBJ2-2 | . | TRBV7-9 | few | CASSEVFDTGELFF | TGTGCCAGCAGTGAGGTGTTCGACACCGGGGAGCTGTTTTTT
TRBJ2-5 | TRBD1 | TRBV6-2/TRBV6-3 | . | CASSKGRDRTQYF | TGTGCCAGCAGCAAGGGACGGGACAGAACCCAGTACTTC
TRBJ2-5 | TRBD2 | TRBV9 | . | CASSPLAGGQETQYF | TGTGCCAGCAGCCCTCTAGCGGGGGGCCAAGAGACCCAGTACTTC
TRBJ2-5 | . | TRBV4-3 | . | CASSQGTTTLETQYF | TGCGCCAGCAGCCAAGGGACTACCACCCTAGAGACCCAGTACTTC
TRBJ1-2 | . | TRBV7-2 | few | CASSLTLPYGYTF | TGTGCCAGCAGCCTCACCCTCCCCTATGGCTACACCTTC
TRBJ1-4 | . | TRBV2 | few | CASMPVNEKLFF | TGTGCCAGCATGCCTGTTAATGAAAAACTGTTTTTT
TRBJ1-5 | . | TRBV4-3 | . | CASSQDSGEYQPQHF | TGCGCCAGCAGCCAAGATTCCGGGGAGTATCAGCCCCAGCATTTT
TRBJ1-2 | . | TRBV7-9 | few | CASSFGGINGYTF | TGTGCCAGCAGCTTTGGAGGGATTAATGGCTACACCTTC
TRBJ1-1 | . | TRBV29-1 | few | CSVLDGANTEAFF | TGCAGCGTTTTGGACGGAGCCAACACTGAAGCTTTCTTT
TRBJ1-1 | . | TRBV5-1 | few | CASSLSDSYTEAFF | TGCGCCAGCAGCTTGTCTGACAGCTACACTGAAGCTTTCTTT
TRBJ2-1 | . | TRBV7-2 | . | CASSSLPMNRQQFF | TGTGCCAGCAGTAGTCTGCCGATGAACAGACAGCAGTTCTTC
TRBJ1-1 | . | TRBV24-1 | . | CATSDLTGLYAQF | TGTGCCACCAGTGATTTGACAGGCTTATACGCACAGTTT
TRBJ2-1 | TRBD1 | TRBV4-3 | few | CASSQGQGLGEQFF | TGCGCCAGCAGCCAAGGACAGGGTCTCGGTGAGCAGTTCTTC
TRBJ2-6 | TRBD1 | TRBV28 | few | CASTGQGMMGANVLTF | TGTGCCAGCACGGGACAGGGGATGATGGGGGCCAACGTCCTGACTTTC
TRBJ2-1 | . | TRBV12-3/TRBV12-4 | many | CASTLGSEQFF | TGTGCCAGCACCCTCGGGAGTGAGCAGTTCTTC
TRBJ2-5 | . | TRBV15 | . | CATSRVGLQETQYF | TGTGCCACCAGCAGAGTGGGACTTCAAGAGACCCAGTACTTC
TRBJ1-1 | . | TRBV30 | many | CAWSVTSRLGTEAFF | TGTGCCTGGAGTGTTACGTCGAGGTTGGGCACTGAAGCTTTCTTT
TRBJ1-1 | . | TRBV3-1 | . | CASSPHGALTMNTEAFF | TGTGCCAGCAGCCCTCACGGGGCGCTCACCATGAACACTGAAGCTTTCTTT
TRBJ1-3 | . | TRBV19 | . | CASSVLRTERRNTIYF | TGTGCCAGTAGTGTCCTCAGGACAGAGCGTCGAAACACCATATATTTT
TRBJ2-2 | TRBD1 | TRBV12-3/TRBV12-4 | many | CASRGTGHTGELFF | TGTGCCAGCAGAGGGACAGGGCATACCGGGGAGCTGTTTTTT
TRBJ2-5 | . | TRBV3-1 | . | CASSPLEETQYF | TGTGCCAGCAGCCCCCTGGAAGAGACCCAGTACTTC
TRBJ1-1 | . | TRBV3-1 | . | CASSQDGLGTEAFF | TGTGCCAGCAGCCAGGATGGGCTGGGCACTGAAGCTTTCTTT
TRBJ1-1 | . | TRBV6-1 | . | CASIFGRLNTEAFF | TGTGCCAGCATTTTCGGCAGGTTGAACACTGAAGCTTTCTTT
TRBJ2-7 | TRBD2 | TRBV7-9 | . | CASSLGVAGGTMYYEQYF | TGTGCCAGCAGCTTGGGAGTAGCGGGGGGGACTATGTACTACGAGCAGTACTTC
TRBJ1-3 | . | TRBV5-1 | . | CASSPGPLPGNTIYF | TGCGCCAGCAGCCCCGGGCCCCTACCTGGAAACACCATATATTTT
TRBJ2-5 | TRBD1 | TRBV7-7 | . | CASSQRTGDQETQYF | TGTGCTAGCAGCCAGCGGACAGGGGACCAGGAGACCCAGTACTTC